Listed here is a single TCR beta chain. Its antigen remains unknown. These data are taken from a study of T cell repertoires in cytomegalovirus infection. About the study: CMV epitopes in the study were HLA-C-restricted (recently identified) and HLA-B-restricted (well studied). Public TCR beta signatures provided an indication of both CMV infection and a matching HLA type. Notes on the study in general: In two of eight donors, the top clonotype was HLA-C-restricted CMV-specific.

CDR1 LNHDA and CDR2 SQIVND come from the germline V gene (reference sequence). This CDR3 contains 13 residues. The V end lost 7 bases, the J end lost 1 base, and 10 bases lay between the germline ends. Via MiXCR, TCRdb re-called the reads, giving one row per CDR3 protein. The table includes just under 500,000 distinct CDR3 sequences, around 30% detected once. This sample comprised cultured PBMCs, obtained from culture after CMV antigen stimulation. This chain joins TRBV19 and TRBJ1-1; D unresolved. The receptor's source is a human donor in good health (CMV status not recorded). Some clones in this sample may be carry-over from other donors' samples. The CDR3 region is CASKWQQNTEAFF. The CDR3, as DNA: TGTGCCAGTAAATGGCAGCAGAACACTGAAGCTTTCTTT. The variable domain in full, with the rest retrieved from reference TRBV19 and TRBJ1-1, is DGGITQSPKYLFRKEGQNVTLSCEQNLNHDAMYWYRQDPGQGLRLIYYSQIVNDFQKGDIAEGYSVSREKKESFPLTVTSAQKNPTAFYLCASKWQQNTEAFFGQGTRLTVV.